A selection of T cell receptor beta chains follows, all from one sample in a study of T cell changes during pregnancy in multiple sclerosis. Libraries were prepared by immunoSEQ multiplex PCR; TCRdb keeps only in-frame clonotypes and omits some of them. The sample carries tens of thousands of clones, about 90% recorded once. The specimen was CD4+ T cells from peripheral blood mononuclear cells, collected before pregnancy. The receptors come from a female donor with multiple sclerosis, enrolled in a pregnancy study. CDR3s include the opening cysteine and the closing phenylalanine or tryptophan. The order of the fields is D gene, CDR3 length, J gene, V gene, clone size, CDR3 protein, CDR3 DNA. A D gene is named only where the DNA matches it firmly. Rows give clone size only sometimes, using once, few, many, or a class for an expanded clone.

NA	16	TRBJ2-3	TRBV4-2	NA	CASSQAPGGRTDTQYF	TGTGCCAGCAGCCAGGCGCCCGGGGGGCGCACAGATACGCAGTATTTT
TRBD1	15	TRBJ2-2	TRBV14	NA	CASSETGVITGELFF	TGTGCCAGCAGCGAAACAGGGGTGATCACCGGGGAGCTGTTTTTT
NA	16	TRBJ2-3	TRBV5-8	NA	CASSPDGTPGTDTQYF	TGTGCCAGCAGCCCGGACGGGACACCGGGGACAGATACGCAGTATTTT
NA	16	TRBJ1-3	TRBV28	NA	CASSRHRASSGNTIYF	TGTGCCAGCAGTCGTCACAGGGCCTCCTCTGGAAACACCATATATTTT
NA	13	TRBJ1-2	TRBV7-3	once	CASSIGGGHGYTF	TGTGCCAGCAGCATAGGGGGGGGCCATGGCTACACCTTC
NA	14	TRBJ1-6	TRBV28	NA	CASSLVQGQSPLHF	TGTGCCAGCAGTTTAGTGCAGGGTCAATCACCCCTCCACTTT
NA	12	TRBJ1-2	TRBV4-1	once	CASSQGGSSYTF	TGCGCCAGCAGCCAAGGAGGCAGTTCATACACCTTC
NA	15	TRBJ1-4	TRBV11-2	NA	CASSSLKTTNEKLFF	TGTGCCAGCAGCTCCTTAAAAACAACTAATGAAAAACTGTTTTTT
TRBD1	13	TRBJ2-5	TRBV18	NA	CASSGQERETQYF	TGTGCCAGCTCAGGACAGGAGCGGGAGACCCAGTACTTC
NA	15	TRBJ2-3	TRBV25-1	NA	CASSEPRQGTDTQYF	TGTGCCAGCAGTGAACCCCGACAGGGCACAGATACGCAGTATTTT
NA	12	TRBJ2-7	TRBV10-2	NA	CATADRYYEQYF	TGCGCCACCGCCGATCGGTACTACGAGCAGTACTTC
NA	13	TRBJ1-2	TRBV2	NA	CASSQGPRARYTF	TGTGCCAGCAGCCAGGGGCCCCGAGCCAGATACACCTTC
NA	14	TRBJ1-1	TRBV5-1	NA	CASSLFSKNTEAFF	TGCGCCAGCAGCTTGTTCAGTAAGAACACTGAAGCTTTCTTT
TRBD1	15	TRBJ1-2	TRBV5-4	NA	CASSLVQGANYGYTF	TGTGCCAGCAGCTTGGTGCAGGGGGCTAACTATGGCTACACCTTC
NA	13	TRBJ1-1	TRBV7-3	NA	CASSTHRNTEAFF	TGTGCCAGCAGCACCCACAGGAACACTGAAGCTTTCTTT
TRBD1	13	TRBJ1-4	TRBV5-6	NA	CASSGGQNEKLFF	TGTGCCAGCAGCGGGGGACAGAATGAAAAACTGTTTTTT
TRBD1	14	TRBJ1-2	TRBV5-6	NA	CASSLEQGYYGYTF	TGTGCCAGCAGCTTAGAACAGGGGTACTACGGCTACACCTTC
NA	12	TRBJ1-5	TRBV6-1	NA	CASSGTNQPQHF	TGTGCCAGCAGTGGGACAAATCAGCCCCAGCATTTT
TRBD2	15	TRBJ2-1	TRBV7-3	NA	CASSFGLAGNNEQFF	TGTGCCAGCAGCTTTGGACTAGCGGGGAACAATGAGCAGTTCTTC
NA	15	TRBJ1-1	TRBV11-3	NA	CASSLDLISGTEAFF	TGTGCCAGCAGCTTAGATCTAATTTCCGGGACAGAAGCTTTCTTT
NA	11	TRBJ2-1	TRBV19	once	CASSIGLNPFF	TGTGCCAGTAGTATCGGACTAAATCCGTTCTTC
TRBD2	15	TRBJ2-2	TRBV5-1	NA	CASSLFGGESGELFF	TGCGCCAGCAGCTTGTTCGGGGGGGAATCCGGGGAGCTGTTTTTT
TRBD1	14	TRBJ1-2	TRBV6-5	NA	CASSWDRGGNGYTF	TGTGCCAGCAGTTGGGACAGGGGAGGCAATGGCTACACCTTC
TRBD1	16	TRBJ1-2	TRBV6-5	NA	CASSYWDRGPNYGYTF	TGTGCCAGCAGTTACTGGGACAGGGGGCCGAACTATGGCTACACCTTC
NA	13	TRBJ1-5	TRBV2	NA	CASSEREGQPQHF	TGTGCCAGCAGTGAACGAGAGGGTCAGCCCCAGCATTTT
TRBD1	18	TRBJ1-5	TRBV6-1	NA	CASSEDRGRLRSNQPQHF	TGTGCCAGCAGCGAAGACAGGGGGCGCCTGAGGAGCAATCAGCCCCAGCATTTT
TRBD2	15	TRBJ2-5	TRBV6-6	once	CASSYSSGGGETQYF	TGTGCCAGCAGTTACTCGAGCGGGGGCGGAGAGACCCAGTACTTC
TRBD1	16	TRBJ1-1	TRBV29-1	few	CSVDGTGEALNTEAFF	TGCAGCGTTGACGGGACAGGGGAGGCCTTGAACACTGAAGCTTTCTTT
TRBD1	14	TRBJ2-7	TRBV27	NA	CASSFLGQYYEQYF	TGTGCCAGCAGTTTTCTGGGACAGTATTACGAGCAGTACTTC
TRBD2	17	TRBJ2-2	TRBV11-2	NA	CASSRSRGGRNTGELFF	TGTGCCAGCAGCCGCTCCCGGGGGGGACGGAACACCGGGGAGCTGTTTTTT
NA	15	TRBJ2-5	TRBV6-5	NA	CASSYSIVQGETQYF	TGTGCCAGCAGTTACTCGATAGTACAGGGCGAGACCCAGTACTTC
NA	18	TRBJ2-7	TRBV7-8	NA	CASSLGWGGGQVPYEQYF	TGTGCCAGCAGCTTAGGATGGGGAGGGGGTCAAGTCCCCTACGAGCAGTACTTC
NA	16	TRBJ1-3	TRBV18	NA	CASSPRSLGSGNTIYF	TGTGCCAGCTCACCACGCAGCCTAGGCTCTGGAAACACCATATATTTT
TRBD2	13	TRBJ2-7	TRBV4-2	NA	CASSQASGYEQYF	TGTGCCAGCAGCCAAGCTAGCGGGTACGAGCAGTACTTC
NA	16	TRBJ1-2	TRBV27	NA	CASSPSGATINYGYTF	TGTGCCAGCAGTCCCTCAGGGGCCACCATTAACTATGGCTACACCTTC
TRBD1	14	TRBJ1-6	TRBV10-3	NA	CASQQGMGNSPLHF	TGTGCCTCCCAACAGGGGATGGGGAATTCACCCCTCCACTTT
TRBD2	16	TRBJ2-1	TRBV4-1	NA	CASSQVGTSGPNEQFF	TGCGCCAGCAGCCAAGTTGGGACTAGCGGGCCCAATGAGCAGTTCTTC
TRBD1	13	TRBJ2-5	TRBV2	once	CASNGQGKETQYF	TGTGCCAGCAATGGACAGGGGAAAGAGACCCAGTACTTC
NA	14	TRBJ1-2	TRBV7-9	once	CASSLLTANYGYTF	TGTGCCAGCTCGCTACTCACAGCTAACTATGGCTACACCTTC
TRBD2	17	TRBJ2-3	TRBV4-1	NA	CASSQDLLAGGQDTQYF	TGCGCCAGCAGCCAGGACTTACTAGCGGGGGGTCAAGATACGCAGTATTTT
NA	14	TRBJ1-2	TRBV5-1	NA	CASSRDSRNYGYTF	TGCGCCAGCAGCCGGGACTCCCGGAACTATGGCTACACCTTC
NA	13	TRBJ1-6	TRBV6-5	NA	CASAGFKNSPLHF	TGTGCCAGTGCAGGGTTTAAGAATTCACCCCTCCACTTT
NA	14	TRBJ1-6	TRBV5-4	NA	CASSLWQGSSPLHF	TGTGCCAGCAGCTTGTGGCAGGGTAGTTCACCCCTCCACTTT
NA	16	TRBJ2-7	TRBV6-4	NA	CASSDASGSYCYEQYF	TGTGCCAGCAGTGATGCTTCAGGTTCTTATTGCTACGAGCAGTACTTC
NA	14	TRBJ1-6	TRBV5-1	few	CASSLSQINSPLHF	TGCGCCAGCAGCTTGAGTCAGATTAATTCACCCCTCCACTTT
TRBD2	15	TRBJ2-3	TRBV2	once	CASRGTSGGADTQYF	TGTGCCAGCAGGGGGACTAGCGGGGGGGCGGATACGCAGTATTTT
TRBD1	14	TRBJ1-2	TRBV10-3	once	CATRDSLANYGYTF	TGTGCCACCAGGGACAGCCTAGCTAACTATGGCTACACCTTC
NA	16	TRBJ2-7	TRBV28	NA	CASSFLTSSKYQEQYF	TGTGCCAGCAGTTTCCTTACTAGCTCGAAGTATCAAGAGCAGTACTTC
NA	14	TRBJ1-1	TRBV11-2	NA	CASSFDRLNTEAFF	TGTGCCAGCAGCTTCGACAGACTGAACACTGAAGCTTTCTTT
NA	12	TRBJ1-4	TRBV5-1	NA	CASSEANEKLFF	TGCGCCAGCAGCGAGGCTAATGAAAAACTGTTTTTT
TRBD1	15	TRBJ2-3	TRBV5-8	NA	CASSEGQALTDTQYF	TGTGCCAGCTCCGAAGGACAGGCCCTCACAGATACGCAGTATTTT
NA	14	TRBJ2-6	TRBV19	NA	CASNRERGANVLTF	TGTGCCAGTAATCGGGAGCGTGGGGCCAACGTCCTGACTTTC
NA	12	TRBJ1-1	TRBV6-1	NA	CASTPRGTEAFF	TGTGCCAGCACCCCGAGGGGGACTGAAGCTTTCTTT
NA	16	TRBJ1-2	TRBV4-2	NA	CASSQDEGRVQDGYTF	TGTGCCAGCAGCCAAGATGAGGGCAGAGTCCAAGATGGCTACACCTTC
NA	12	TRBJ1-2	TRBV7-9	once	CASSLSDSGYTF	TGTGCCAGCAGCTTATCTGACAGCGGCTACACCTTC